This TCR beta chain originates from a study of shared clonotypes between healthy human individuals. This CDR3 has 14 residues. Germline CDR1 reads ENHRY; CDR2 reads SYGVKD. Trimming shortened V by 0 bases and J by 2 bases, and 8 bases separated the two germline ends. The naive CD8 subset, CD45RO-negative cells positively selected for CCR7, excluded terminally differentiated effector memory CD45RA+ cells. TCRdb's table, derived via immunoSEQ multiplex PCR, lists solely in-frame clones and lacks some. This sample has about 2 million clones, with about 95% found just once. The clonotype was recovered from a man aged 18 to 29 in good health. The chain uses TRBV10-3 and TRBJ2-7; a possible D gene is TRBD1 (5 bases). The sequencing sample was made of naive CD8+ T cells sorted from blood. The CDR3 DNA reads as TGTGCCATCAGTGAGTCGACGACAGCCTACGAGCAGTACTTC. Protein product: CAISESTTAYEQYF.